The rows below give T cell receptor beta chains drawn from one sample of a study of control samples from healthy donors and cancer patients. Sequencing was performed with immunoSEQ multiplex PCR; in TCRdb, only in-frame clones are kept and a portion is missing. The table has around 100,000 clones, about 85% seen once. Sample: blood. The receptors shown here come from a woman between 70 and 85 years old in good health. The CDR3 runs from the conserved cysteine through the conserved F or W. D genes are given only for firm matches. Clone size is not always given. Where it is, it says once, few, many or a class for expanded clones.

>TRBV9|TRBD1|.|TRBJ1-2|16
CASSVTSTGPNYGYTF
TGTGCCAGCAGCGTAACCTCGACAGGGCCAAACTATGGCTACACCTTC
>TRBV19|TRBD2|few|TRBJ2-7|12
CATISSGGEQYF
TGTGCCACTATAAGTTCGGGAGGCGAGCAGTACTTC
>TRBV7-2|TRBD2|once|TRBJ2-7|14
CASSATSGSYEQYF
TGTGCCAGCAGCGCGACTAGCGGGAGTTACGAGCAGTACTTC
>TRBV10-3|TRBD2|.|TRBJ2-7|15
CAIKMTSGDSYEQYF
TGTGCCATCAAAATGACTAGCGGGGACTCCTACGAGCAGTACTTC
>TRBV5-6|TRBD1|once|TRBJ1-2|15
CASSLVTGGNYGYTF
TGTGCCAGCAGCTTGGTTACAGGGGGCAACTATGGCTACACCTTC
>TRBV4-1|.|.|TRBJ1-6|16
CASSQPRDGPNSPLHF
TGCGCCAGCAGCCAACCCCGGGACGGACCTAATTCACCCCTCCACTTT
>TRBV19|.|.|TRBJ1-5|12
CASTIGVGPQHF
TGTGCCAGTACCATAGGGGTGGGGCCCCAGCATTTT
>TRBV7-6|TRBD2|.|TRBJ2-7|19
CASSLAQGLADRSSYEQYF
TGTGCCAGCAGCTTAGCGCAAGGACTAGCGGACAGGAGCTCCTACGAGCAGTACTTC
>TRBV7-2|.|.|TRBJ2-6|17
CASSPEAPNSGANVLTF
TGTGCCAGCAGCCCGGAAGCGCCGAACTCTGGGGCCAACGTCCTGACTTTC
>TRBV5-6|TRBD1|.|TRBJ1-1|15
CASSPTPGQGNEAFF
TGTGCCAGCAGCCCTACTCCGGGACAGGGAAATGAAGCTTTCTTT
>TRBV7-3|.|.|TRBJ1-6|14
CASSLSDTHSPLHF
TGTGCCAGCAGCTTAAGCGACACCCATTCACCCCTCCACTTT
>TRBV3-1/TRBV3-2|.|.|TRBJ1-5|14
CASSTQGVSQPQHF
TGTGCCAGCAGCACCCAGGGAGTCAGTCAGCCCCAGCATTTT
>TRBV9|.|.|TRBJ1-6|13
CASSEDFNSPLHF
TGTGCCAGCAGCGAGGATTTTAATTCACCCCTCCACTTT
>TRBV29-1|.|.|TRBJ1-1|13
CSVDTYMNTEAFF
TGCAGCGTTGATACCTACATGAACACTGAAGCTTTCTTT
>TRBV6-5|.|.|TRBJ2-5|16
CASSYSPGGFRETQYF
TGTGCCAGCAGTTACTCTCCAGGGGGGTTTAGGGAGACCCAGTACTTC
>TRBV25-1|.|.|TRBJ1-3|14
CASSERRSGNTIYF
TGTGCCAGCAGTGAAAGGAGATCTGGAAACACCATATATTTT
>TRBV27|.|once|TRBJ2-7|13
CASTRTSSYEQYF
TGTGCCAGTACCCGGACGTCTAGCTACGAGCAGTACTTC
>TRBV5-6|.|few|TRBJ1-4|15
CASSLGGSRNEKLFF
TGTGCCAGCAGCTTGGGGGGCTCCCGTAATGAAAAACTGTTTTTT
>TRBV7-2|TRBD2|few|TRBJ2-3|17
CASSLVGTSGGQGTQYF
TGTGCCAGCAGCTTAGTTGGGACTAGCGGGGGCCAGGGGACGCAGTATTTT
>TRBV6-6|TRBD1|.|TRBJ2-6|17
CASSPGTGFSGANVLTF
TGTGCCAGCAGTCCCGGGACAGGATTCTCTGGGGCCAACGTCCTGACTTTC
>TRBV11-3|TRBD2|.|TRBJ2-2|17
CASSLGAGGASPGELFF
TGTGCCAGCAGCTTGGGGGCCGGGGGGGCCTCGCCCGGGGAGCTGTTTTTT
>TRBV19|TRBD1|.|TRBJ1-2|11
CASSYRGGYTF
TGTGCCAGTTCCTACAGGGGTGGCTACACCTTC
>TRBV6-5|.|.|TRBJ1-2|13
CASRPDRTYGYTF
TGTGCCAGCAGGCCCGACAGGACCTATGGCTACACCTTC
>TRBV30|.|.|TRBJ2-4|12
CAWSRRMDIQYF
TGTGCCTGGAGTCGAAGGATGGACATTCAGTACTTC
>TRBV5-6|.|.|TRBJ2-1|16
CASSSRVGRPDNEQFF
TGTGCCAGCAGCTCACGGGTAGGGAGGCCCGACAATGAGCAGTTCTTC
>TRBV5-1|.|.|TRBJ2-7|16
CASSMLPGTEIYEQYF
TGCGCCAGCAGCATGCTCCCCGGGACTGAGATCTACGAGCAGTACTTC
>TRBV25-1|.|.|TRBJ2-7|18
CASSEYRPGLIGWGEQYF
TGTGCCAGCAGTGAATATCGTCCAGGGTTGATTGGATGGGGCGAGCAGTACTTC
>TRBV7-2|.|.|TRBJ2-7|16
CASRSASHSDSYEQYF
TGTGCCAGCAGATCGGCTAGCCATTCCGACTCCTACGAGCAGTACTTC
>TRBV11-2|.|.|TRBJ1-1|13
CASSLQGHAEAFF
TGTGCCAGCAGCTTACAGGGGCACGCTGAAGCTTTCTTT
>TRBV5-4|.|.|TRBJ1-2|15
CASSPGYFEGVGYTF
TGTGCCAGCAGCCCAGGGTACTTTGAGGGAGTGGGCTACACCTTC
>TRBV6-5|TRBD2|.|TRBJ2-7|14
CASRETSGSYEQYF
TGTGCCAGCAGAGAGACTAGCGGCTCCTACGAGCAGTACTTC
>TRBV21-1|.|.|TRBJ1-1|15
CTHVRGPNLNTEAFF
TGTACCCACGTGAGAGGGCCAAACCTCAACACTGAAGCTTTCTTT
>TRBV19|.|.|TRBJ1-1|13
CASSVERNTEAFF
TGTGCCAGTAGCGTAGAGAGGAACACTGAAGCTTTCTTT
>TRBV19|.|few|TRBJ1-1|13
CASRVTGNTEAFF
TGTGCCAGTAGGGTGACAGGGAACACTGAAGCTTTCTTT
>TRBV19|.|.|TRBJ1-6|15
CATRIRGSYNSPLHF
TGTGCCACTAGGATCCGGGGTTCCTATAATTCACCCCTCCACTTT
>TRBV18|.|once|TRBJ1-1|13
CASSPPGVDEAFF
TGTGCCAGCTCACCACCAGGGGTGGATGAAGCTTTCTTT
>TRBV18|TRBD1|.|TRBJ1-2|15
CASSPLQGSNYGYTF
TGTGCCAGCTCACCTTTACAGGGGTCTAACTATGGCTACACCTTC
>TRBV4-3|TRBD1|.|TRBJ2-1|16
CASSQEEGAKNNEQFF
TGCGCCAGCAGCCAAGAAGAGGGGGCAAAGAACAATGAGCAGTTCTTC
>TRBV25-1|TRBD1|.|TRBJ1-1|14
CASRGDRGLTEAFF
TGTGCCAGCAGGGGGGACAGGGGGCTCACTGAAGCTTTCTTT
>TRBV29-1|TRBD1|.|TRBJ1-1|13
CSGRQGPNTEAFF
TGCAGCGGTAGACAGGGGCCGAACACTGAAGCTTTCTTT